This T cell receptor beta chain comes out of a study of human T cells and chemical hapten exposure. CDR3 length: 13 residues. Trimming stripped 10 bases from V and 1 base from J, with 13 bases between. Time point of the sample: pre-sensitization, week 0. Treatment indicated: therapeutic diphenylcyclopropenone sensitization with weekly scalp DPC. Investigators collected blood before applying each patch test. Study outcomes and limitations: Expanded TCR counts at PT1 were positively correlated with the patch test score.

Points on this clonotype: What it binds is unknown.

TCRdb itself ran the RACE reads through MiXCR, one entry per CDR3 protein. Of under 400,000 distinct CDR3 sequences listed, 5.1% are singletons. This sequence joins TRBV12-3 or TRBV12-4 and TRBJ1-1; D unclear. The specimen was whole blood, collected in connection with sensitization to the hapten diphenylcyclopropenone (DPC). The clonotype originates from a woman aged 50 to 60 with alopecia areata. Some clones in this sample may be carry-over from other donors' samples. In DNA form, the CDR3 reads TGTGCCACCGGGGATCCTAAGAACACTGAAGCTTTCTTT. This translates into CATGDPKNTEAFF.